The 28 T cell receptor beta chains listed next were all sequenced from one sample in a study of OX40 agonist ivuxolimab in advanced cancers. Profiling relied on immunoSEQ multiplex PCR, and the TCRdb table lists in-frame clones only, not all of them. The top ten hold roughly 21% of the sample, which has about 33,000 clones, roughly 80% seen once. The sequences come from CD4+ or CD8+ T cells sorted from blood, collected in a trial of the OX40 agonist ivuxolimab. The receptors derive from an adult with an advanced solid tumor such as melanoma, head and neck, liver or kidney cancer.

The CDR3 region has the DNA TGTGCCAGCAGTTTAAGGGGGCGCGAGCAGTACTTC. Its protein product is CASSLRGREQYF. The chain has TRBV27 and TRBJ2-7; TRBD1 matches at 7 bases. The germline CDR1 and CDR2 sequences are MNHEY and SMNVEV (reference sequence). There are 12 residues in the CDR3. V dropped 2 bases and J dropped 6; count of bases not matched to a gene: 1.

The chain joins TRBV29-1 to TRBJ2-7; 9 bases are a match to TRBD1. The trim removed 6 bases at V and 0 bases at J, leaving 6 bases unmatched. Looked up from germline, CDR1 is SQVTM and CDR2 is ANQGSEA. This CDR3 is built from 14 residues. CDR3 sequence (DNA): TGCAGCGTGGTGGACAGGGGAAGCTCCTACGAGCAGTACTTC. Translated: CSVVDRGSSYEQYF.

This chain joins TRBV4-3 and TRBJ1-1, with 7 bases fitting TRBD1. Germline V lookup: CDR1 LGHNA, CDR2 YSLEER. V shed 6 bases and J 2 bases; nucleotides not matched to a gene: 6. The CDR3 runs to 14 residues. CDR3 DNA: TGCGCCAGCAGTCAGGGGGTGGGTAACACTGAAGCTTTCTTT. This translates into CASSQGVGNTEAFF.

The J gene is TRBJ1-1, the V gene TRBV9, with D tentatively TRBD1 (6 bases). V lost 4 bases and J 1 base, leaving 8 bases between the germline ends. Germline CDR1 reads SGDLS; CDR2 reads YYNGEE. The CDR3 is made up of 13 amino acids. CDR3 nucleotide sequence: TGTGCCAGCAGCTTGGGACAGAACACTGAAGCTTTCTTT. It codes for CASSLGQNTEAFF.

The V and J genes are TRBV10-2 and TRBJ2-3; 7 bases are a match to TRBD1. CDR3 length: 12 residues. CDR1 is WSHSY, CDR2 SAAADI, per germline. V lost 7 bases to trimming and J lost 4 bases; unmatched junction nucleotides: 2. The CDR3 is CASNRGPDTQYF. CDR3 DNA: TGCGCCAGCAACAGGGGCCCAGATACGCAGTATTTT.

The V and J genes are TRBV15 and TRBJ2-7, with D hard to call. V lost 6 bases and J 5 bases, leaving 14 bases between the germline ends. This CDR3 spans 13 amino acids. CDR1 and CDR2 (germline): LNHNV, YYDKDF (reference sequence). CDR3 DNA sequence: TGTGCCACCAGTGAAGACACAGCGAACGAGCAGTACTTC. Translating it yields CATSEDTANEQYF.

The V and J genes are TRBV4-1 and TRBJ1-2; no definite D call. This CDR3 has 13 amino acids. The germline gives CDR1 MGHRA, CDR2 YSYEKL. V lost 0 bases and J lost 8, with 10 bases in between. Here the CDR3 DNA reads TGCGCCAGCAGCCAAGAGGTAGGGTACGGCTACACCTTC. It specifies CASSQEVGYGYTF.

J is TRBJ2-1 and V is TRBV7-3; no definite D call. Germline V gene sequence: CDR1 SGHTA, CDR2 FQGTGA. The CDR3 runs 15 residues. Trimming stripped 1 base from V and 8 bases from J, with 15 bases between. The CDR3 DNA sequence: TGTGCCAGCAGCTTAAGGCCAGATGGGGTGGATGAGCAGTTCTTC. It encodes CASSLRPDGVDEQFF.

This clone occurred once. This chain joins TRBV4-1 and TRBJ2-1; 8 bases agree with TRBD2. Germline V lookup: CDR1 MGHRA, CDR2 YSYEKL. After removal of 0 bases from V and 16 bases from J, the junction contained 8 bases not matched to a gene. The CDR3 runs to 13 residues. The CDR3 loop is CASSQDTEREFFF. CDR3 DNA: TGCGCCAGCAGCCAAGATACCGAGCGGGAGTTTTTCTTC.

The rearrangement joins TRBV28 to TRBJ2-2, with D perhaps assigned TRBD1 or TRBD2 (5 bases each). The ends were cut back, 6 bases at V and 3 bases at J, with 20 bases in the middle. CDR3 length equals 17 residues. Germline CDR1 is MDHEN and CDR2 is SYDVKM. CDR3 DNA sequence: TGTGCCAGCAGGCAAGGAGAGGGGAGTCAGGACACCGGGGAGCTGTTTTTT. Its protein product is CASRQGEGSQDTGELFF.

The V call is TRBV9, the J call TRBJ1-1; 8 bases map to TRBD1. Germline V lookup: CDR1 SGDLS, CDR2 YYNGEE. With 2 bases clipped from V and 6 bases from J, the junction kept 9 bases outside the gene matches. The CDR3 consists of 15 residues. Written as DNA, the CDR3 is TGTGCCAGCAGCGTCGTGGACAGGGATTATTCTGAAGCTTTCTTT. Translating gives CASSVVDRDYSEAFF.

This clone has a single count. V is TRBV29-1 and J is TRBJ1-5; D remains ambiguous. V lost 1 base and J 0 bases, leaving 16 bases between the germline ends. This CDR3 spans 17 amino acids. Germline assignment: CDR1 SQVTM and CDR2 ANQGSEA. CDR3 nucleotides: TGCAGCGTTGAAGGGGGTATTTCACCAAGTAGCAATCAGCCCCAGCATTTT. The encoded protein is CSVEGGISPSSNQPQHF. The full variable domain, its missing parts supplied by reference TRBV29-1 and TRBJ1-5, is SAVISQKPSRDICQRGTSLTIQCQVDSQVTMMFWYRQQPGQSLTLIATANQGSEATYESGFVIDKFPISRPNLTFSTLTVSNMSPEDSSIYLCSVEGGISPSSNQPQHFGDGTRLSIL.

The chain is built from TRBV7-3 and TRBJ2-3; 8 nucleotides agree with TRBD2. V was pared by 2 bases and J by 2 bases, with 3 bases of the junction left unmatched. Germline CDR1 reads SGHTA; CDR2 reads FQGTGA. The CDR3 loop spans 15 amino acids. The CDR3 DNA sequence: TGTGCCAGCAGCTTAGCGGGGGGAACCACAGATACGCAGTATTTT. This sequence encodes CASSLAGGTTDTQYF.

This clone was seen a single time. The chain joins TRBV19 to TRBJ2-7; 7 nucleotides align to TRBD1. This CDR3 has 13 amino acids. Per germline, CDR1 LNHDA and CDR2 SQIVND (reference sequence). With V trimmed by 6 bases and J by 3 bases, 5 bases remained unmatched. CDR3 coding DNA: TGTGCCAGTAGCAGCGACAGGGTCTACGAGCAGTACTTC. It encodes CASSSDRVYEQYF.

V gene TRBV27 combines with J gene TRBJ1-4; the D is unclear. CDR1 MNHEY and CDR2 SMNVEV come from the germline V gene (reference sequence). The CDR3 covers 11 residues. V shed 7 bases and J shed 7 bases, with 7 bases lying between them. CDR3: CASMGIEKLFF. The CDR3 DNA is TGTGCCAGCATGGGGATTGAAAAACTGTTTTTT.

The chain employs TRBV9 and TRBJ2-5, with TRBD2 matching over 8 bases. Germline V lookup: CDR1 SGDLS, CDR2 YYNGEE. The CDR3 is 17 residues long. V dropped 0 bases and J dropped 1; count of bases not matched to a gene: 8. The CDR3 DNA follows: TGTGCCAGCAGCGTAGGCCCTAGCGGGTTCTCCCAAGAGACCCAGTACTTC. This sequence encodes CASSVGPSGFSQETQYF.

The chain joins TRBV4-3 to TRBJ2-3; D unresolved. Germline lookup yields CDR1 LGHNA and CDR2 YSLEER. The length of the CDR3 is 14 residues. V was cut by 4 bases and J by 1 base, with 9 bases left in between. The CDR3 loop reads CASSLGGGTDTQYF. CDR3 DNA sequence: TGCGCCAGCAGCCTGGGTGGGGGCACAGATACGCAGTATTTT.

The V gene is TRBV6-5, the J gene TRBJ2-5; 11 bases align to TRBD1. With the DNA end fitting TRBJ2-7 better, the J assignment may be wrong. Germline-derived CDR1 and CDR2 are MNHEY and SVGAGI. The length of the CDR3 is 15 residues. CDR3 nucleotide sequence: TGTGCCAGCAGTGGCGGGACAGGGGGAAACTACGAGCAGTACTTC. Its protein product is CASSGGTGGNYEQYF.

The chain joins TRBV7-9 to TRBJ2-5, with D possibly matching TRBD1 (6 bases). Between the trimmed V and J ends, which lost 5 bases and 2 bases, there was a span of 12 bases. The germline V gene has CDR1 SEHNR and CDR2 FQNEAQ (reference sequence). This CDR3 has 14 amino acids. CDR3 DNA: TGTGCCAGCAGCGGGGGACATCTACAAGAGACCCAGTACTTC. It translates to CASSGGHLQETQYF.

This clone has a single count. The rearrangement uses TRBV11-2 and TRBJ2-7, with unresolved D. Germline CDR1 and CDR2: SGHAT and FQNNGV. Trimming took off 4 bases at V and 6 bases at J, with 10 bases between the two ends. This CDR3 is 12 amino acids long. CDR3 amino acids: CASSWSLAEQYF. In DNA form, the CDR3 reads TGTGCCAGCAGCTGGAGCCTGGCCGAGCAGTACTTC.

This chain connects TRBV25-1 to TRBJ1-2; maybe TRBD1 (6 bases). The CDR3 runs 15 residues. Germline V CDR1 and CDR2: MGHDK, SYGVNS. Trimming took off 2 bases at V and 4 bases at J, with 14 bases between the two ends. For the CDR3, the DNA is TGTGCCAGCAGTGAAGAGGGGGATTTTAGCTATGGCTACACCTTC. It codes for CASSEEGDFSYGYTF.

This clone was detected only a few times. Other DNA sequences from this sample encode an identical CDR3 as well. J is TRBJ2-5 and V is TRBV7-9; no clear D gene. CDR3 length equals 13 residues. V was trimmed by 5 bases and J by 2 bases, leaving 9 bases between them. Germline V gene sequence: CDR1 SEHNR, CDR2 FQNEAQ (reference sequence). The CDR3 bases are TGTGCCAGCAGCCCCCGGCGACAAGAGACCCAGTACTTC. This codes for CASSPRRQETQYF.

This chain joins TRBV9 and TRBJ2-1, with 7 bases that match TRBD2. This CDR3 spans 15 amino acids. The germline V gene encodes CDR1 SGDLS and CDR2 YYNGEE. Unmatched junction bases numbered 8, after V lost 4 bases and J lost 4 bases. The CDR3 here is CASSPWTSEYNEQFF. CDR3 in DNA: TGTGCCAGCAGCCCATGGACTAGTGAGTACAATGAGCAGTTCTTC.

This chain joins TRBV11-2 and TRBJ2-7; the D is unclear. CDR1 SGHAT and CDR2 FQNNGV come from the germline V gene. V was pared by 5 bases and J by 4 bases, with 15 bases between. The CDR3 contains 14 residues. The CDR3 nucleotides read TGTGCCAGCAGCCTTCACTACGAGGATTACGAGCAGTACTTC. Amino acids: CASSLHYEDYEQYF.

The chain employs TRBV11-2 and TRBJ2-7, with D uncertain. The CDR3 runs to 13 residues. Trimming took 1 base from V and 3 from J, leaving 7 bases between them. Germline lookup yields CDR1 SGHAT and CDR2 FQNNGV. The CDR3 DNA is TGTGCCAGCAGCTTAGGGTCGATCTACGAGCAGTACTTC. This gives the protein CASSLGSIYEQYF.

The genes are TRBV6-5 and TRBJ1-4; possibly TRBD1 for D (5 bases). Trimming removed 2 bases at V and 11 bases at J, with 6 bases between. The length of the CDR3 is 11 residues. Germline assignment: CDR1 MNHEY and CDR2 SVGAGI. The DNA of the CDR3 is TGTGCCAGCAGTTACGGGGCGAAACTGTTTTTT. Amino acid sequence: CASSYGAKLFF.

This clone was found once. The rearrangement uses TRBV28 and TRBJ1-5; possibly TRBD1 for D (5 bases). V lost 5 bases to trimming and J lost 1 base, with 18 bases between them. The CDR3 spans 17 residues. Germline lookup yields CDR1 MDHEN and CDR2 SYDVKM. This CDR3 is CASSHLRTGTSNQPQHF. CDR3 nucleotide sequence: TGTGCCAGCAGTCACCTCCGGACGGGGACGAGCAATCAGCCCCAGCATTTT.

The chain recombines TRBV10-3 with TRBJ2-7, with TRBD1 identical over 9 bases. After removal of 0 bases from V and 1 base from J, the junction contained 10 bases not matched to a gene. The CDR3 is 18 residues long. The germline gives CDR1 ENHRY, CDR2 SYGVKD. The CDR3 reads CAISESETGGPGSYEQYF. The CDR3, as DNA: TGTGCCATCAGTGAGTCGGAGACAGGGGGGCCCGGGTCCTACGAGCAGTACTTC.